This T cell receptor beta chain emerged from a study of Ad26.COV2.S vaccination and SARS-CoV-2 variants. Study context: The vaccine Ad26.COV2.S was put into the muscle once, or twice with 56 days between. Notes on the study in general: Substantial breadth in spike-specific CD8+ and CD4+ T cell responses was reportedly seen after vaccination.

Measured with immunoSEQ multiplex PCR; TCRdb has only the in-frame clones, and not every one. The profile shows over 400,000 clones, approximately 89% of them singletons. Treatment indicated: roughly 19 received Ad26.COV2.S at low or high dose, single or two shots; a few received placebo; per-sample allocation not given. Specimen acquisition occurred on day 63 following the initial vaccine or placebo injection. Trimming shortened V by 3 bases and J by 6 bases, and 12 bases separated the two germline ends. The CDR3 has 14 amino acids. From germline, CDR1 is SGHDT and CDR2 YYEEEE. Concerning this clone itself: Its target is unknown.

The chain is built from TRBV5-6 and TRBJ1-4; the D is unclear. The receptor was derived from a person between 18 and 65 years old who received the Ad26.COV2.S COVID-19 vaccine or a placebo. The specimen was peripheral blood, collected in a trial of Ad26.COV2.S vaccine versus placebo. The CDR3 nucleotides read TGTGCCAGCAGCTCTACGGGAACGGATGAAAAACTGTTTTTT. Translation: CASSSTGTDEKLFF.